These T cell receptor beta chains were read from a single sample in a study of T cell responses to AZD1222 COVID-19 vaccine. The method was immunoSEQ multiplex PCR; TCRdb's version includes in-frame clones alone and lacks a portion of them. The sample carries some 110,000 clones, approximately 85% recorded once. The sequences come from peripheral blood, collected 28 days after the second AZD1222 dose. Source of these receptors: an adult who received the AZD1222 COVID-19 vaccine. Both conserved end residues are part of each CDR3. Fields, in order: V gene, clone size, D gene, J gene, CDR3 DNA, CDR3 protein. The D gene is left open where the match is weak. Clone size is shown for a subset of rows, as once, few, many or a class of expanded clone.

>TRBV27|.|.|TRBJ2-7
TGTGCCAGCAGTTTAACCCCTACCTACGAGCAGTACTTC
CASSLTPTYEQYF
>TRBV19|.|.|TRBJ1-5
TGTGCCAGTAGTCCGACCCGAGGGGATCAGCCCCAGCATTTT
CASSPTRGDQPQHF
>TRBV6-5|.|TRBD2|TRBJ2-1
TGTGCCACTCACTCTAGCGGGGGGTTAAGAAGCGAGCAGTTCTTC
CATHSSGGLRSEQFF
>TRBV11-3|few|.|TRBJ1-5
TGTGCCAGCAGCCCGGGGAGCAATCAGCCCCAGCATTTT
CASSPGSNQPQHF
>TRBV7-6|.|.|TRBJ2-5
TGTGCCAGCAGCTTAATAGGTGCGGCTCCGGCGGGAGAGACCCAGTACTTC
CASSLIGAAPAGETQYF
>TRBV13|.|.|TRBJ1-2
TGTGCCAGCGGCAACAGGCCATCTAACTATGGCTACACCTTC
CASGNRPSNYGYTF
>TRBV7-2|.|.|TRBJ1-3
TGTGCCAGCGATAGACAGAATGGAAACACCATATATTTT
CASDRQNGNTIYF
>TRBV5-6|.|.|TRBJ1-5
TGTGCCAGCAGCTTGGAAGCTAGCAATCAGCCCCAGCATTTT
CASSLEASNQPQHF
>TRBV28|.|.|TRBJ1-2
TGTGCCAGCAGTTTGGTGCAGGGTGTCTATGGCTACACCTTC
CASSLVQGVYGYTF
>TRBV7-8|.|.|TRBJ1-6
TGTGCCAGCAGCTCTCCGATAACGGTAGTTCCTTTTAGCTCCTATAATTCACCCCTCCACTTT
CASSSPITVVPFSSYNSPLHF
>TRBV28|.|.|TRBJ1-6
TGTGCCAGCAGTTTCGGGTCTTGGCAGGGAGATTCACCCCTCCACTTT
CASSFGSWQGDSPLHF
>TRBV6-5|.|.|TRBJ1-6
TGTGCCAGCAGTTACGTAAGCTCCTATAATTCACCCCTCCACTTT
CASSYVSSYNSPLHF
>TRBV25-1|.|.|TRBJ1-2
TGTGCCAGCAGCTTGAACAATTTGGGCTACACCTTC
CASSLNNLGYTF
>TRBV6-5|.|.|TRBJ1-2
TGTGCCAGCAGCCAGAGGCGCCTGAACTATGGCTACACCTTC
CASSQRRLNYGYTF
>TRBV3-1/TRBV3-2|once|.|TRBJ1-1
TGTGCCAGCAGCCAGGGCTACCCTTCAAACACTGAAGCTTTCTTT
CASSQGYPSNTEAFF
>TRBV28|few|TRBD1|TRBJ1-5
TGTGCCAGCAGCCCCCGTGGGGGGACAGCCCATAGCAATCAGCCCCAGCATTTT
CASSPRGGTAHSNQPQHF
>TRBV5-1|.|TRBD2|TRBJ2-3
TGCGCCAGCAGCCAAGAGCGGGATGGCACAGATACGCAGTATTTT
CASSQERDGTDTQYF
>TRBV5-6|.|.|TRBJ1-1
TGTGCCAGCAGCGTGGATAGGGTGGCGACTGAAGCTTTCTTT
CASSVDRVATEAFF
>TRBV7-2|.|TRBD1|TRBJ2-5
TGTGCCAGCAGCGTACAGGGGGCCCAAGGGGGGACCCAGTACTTC
CASSVQGAQGGTQYF
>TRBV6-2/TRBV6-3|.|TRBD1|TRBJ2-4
TGTGCCAGCAGTTACAGGGGGACAGGCAAAAACATTCAGTACTTC
CASSYRGTGKNIQYF
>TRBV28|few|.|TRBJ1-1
TGTGCCAGCAGTCCCGGCGGGACTGAAGCTTTCTTT
CASSPGGTEAFF
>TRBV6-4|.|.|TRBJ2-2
TGTGCCACAAGGAACGTCGGCAACACCGGGGAGCTGTTTTTT
CATRNVGNTGELFF
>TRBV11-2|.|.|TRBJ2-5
TGTGCCAGCAGCTTATGGGCCCAAGAGACCCAGTACTTC
CASSLWAQETQYF
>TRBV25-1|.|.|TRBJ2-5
TGTGCCAGCAGAAAAGACCGGCCCGGGACCCAGTACTTC
CASRKDRPGTQYF
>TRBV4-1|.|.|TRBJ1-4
TGCGCCAGCAGCCAAAGGACAGTTGGTAATGAAAAACTGTTTTTT
CASSQRTVGNEKLFF
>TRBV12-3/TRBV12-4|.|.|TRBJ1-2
TGTGCCAGCAGTTTAAGAGGTGGCTATGGCTACACCTTC
CASSLRGGYGYTF
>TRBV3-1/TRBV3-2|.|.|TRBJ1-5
TGTGCCAGCAGCCAAGGGTCAGGGGATCAGCCCCAGCATTTT
CASSQGSGDQPQHF
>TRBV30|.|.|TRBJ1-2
TGTGCCTGGACTGTAGGGGTGAACTATGGCTACACCTTC
CAWTVGVNYGYTF
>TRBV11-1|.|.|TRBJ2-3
TGTGCCAGCAGCTTAGGTGGGACCCCAGATACGCAGTATTTT
CASSLGGTPDTQYF
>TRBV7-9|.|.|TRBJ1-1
TGTGCCAGCAGCCACCCGGTACAGATTGAAGCTTTCTTT
CASSHPVQIEAFF
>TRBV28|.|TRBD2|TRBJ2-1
TGTGCCAGCAGCCCCTCGTGGGGGGGCAATGAGCAGTTCTTC
CASSPSWGGNEQFF
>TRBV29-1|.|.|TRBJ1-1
TGCAGCGTAGGACAGACCGCCACTGAAGCTTTCTTT
CSVGQTATEAFF
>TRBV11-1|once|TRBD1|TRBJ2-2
TGTGCCAGCAGCCAGGGGGCGAGGGGCGGGGAGCTGTTTTTT
CASSQGARGGELFF
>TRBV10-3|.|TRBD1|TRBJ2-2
TGTGCCATCAGTGAGCTGGAAACAGGGGGCACCGGGGAGCTGTTTTTT
CAISELETGGTGELFF
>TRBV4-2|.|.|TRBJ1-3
TGTGCCAGCAGCCAAGCGTTGCCTGGGGTCGGAAACACCATATATTTT
CASSQALPGVGNTIYF
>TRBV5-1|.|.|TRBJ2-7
TGCGCCAGCAGCTTGGAAGGGTCCGAGCAGTACTTC
CASSLEGSEQYF
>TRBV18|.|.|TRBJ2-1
TGTGCCAGCTCACCCCGGGACCCCAAATGGGGTGAGCAGTTCTTC
CASSPRDPKWGEQFF